The rows below give T cell receptor beta chains drawn from one sample of a study of blood T cell repertoires in COVID-19. Some clones are missing from TCRdb's copy, which holds only in-frame ones; the method was immunoSEQ multiplex PCR. The sample shows about 380,000 clones, roughly 87% of them seen only once. The sample was PBMCs or T cells enriched from blood (not recorded which). The source of these receptors is a woman in her twenties or thirties who had recovered from COVID-19. The CDR3 runs from the conserved cysteine through the conserved F or W. Each record gives: D gene, J gene, clone size, V gene, CDR3 DNA, CDR3 protein. The D gene is left open where the match is weak. The size entry is marked missing in some rows and otherwise reads once, few, many or a size class.

NA TRBJ2-7 NA TRBV3-1/TRBV3-2 TGTGCCAGCAGCCAAGCTATCCTGTCCTACGAGCAGTACTTC CASSQAILSYEQYF
NA TRBJ2-7 NA TRBV7-8 TGTGCCAGCAGCTTAGTTTCCCAGGGAACCTACGAGCAGTACTTC CASSLVSQGTYEQYF
NA TRBJ1-2 NA TRBV7-9 TGTGCCAGCAGCCTAACAACAGGGCGGGTGGACTATGGCTACACCTTC CASSLTTGRVDYGYTF
NA TRBJ2-7 few TRBV6-1 TGTGCCAGCAGTGAAGGACCCGCAAGCGCCTACGAGCAGTACTTC CASSEGPASAYEQYF
NA TRBJ2-1 NA TRBV11-2 TGTGCCAGCAGCTTAGCCTGGGGGCTCTACAATGAGCAGTTCTTC CASSLAWGLYNEQFF
TRBD2 TRBJ2-2 NA TRBV7-2 TGTGCCAGCAACCGGGGGTTGGCGGGAGGGACCACCGGGGAGCTGTTTTTT CASNRGLAGGTTGELFF
TRBD1 TRBJ1-2 NA TRBV29-1 TGCAGCGTGGAGAAACAGGGGTTCAGGGGCCCGGGTGGCTACACCTTC CSVEKQGFRGPGGYTF
TRBD2 TRBJ2-1 NA TRBV5-1 TGCGCCAGCAGCCCCCCGGGGGGGAATTACAATGAGCAGTTCTTC CASSPPGGNYNEQFF
NA TRBJ2-7 NA TRBV25-1 TGTGCCAGCAGTGAGGGACATCTCTACGAGCAGTACTTC CASSEGHLYEQYF
TRBD1 TRBJ1-1 NA TRBV5-1 TGCGCCAGCAGCTTTGACAGGGCGAACACTGAAGCTTTCTTT CASSFDRANTEAFF
NA TRBJ1-2 NA TRBV12-3/TRBV12-4 TGTGCCAGCAGTGAGGGACACCTCTATGGCTACACCTTC CASSEGHLYGYTF
NA TRBJ2-7 NA TRBV2 TGTGCCAGCAGTGGGGCCGGGACTTTTTCCTACGAGCAGTACTTC CASSGAGTFSYEQYF
TRBD1 TRBJ1-2 NA TRBV4-1 TGCGCCAGCAGCCAAGGGACAGGGACCCATGGCTACACCTTC CASSQGTGTHGYTF
TRBD2 TRBJ2-1 NA TRBV7-9 TGTGCCAGCAGCTTTAGGCGGGAGCAGGATGAGCAGTTCTTC CASSFRREQDEQFF
TRBD2 TRBJ2-3 NA TRBV27 TGTGCCAGCGAGTCTGGATGGGGAGGGGGCACAGATACGCAGTATTTT CASESGWGGGTDTQYF
TRBD1 TRBJ2-7 once TRBV4-1 TGCGCCAGCAGCCAATCCGCCTGGGACAGCTCCTACGAGCAGTACTTC CASSQSAWDSSYEQYF
NA TRBJ1-1 NA TRBV4-1 TGCGCCAGCAGCCAAGCACAGACGGCCCACACTGAAGCTTTCTTT CASSQAQTAHTEAFF
TRBD1 TRBJ1-5 NA TRBV19 TGTGCCAGTGCTGGACAGGGACCTTATCAGCCCCAGCATTTT CASAGQGPYQPQHF
NA TRBJ1-1 once TRBV19 TGTGCCAGTAGTATACTCGGCAGTGGGCCCACTGAAGCTTTCTTT CASSILGSGPTEAFF
TRBD2 TRBJ2-7 NA TRBV11-2 TGTGCCAGCAGCTTCTCCCGGACTAGCTACACGAGCTACGAGCAGTACTTC CASSFSRTSYTSYEQYF
NA TRBJ2-1 NA TRBV7-7 TGTGCTAGCAGCTTGGGAGGTAGTCCAAGGAATGAGCAGTTCTTC CASSLGGSPRNEQFF
TRBD1 TRBJ1-6 few TRBV4-1 TGCGCCAGCAGTTATACAGGGGTTTCACCCCTCCACTTT CASSYTGVSPLHF
NA TRBJ1-2 NA TRBV18 TGTGCCAGCTCACCACGCGGGCGCGGGGTTGAAAACTATGGCTACACCTTC CASSPRGRGVENYGYTF
TRBD1 TRBJ2-3 NA TRBV19 TGTGCCAGTAGCCAGGGACAGTTCACAGATACGCAGTATTTT CASSQGQFTDTQYF
NA TRBJ1-1 NA TRBV11-3 TGTGCCAGCAGCTTAGGGGAGGGACACCCAAGCCAAGCTTTCTTT CASSLGEGHPSQAFF
NA TRBJ2-7 NA TRBV27 TGTGCCAGCAGTTTCGCCAGGAGGGGTTCCTACGAGCAGTACTTC CASSFARRGSYEQYF
TRBD2 TRBJ2-7 few TRBV19 TGTGCCAGTAGTATGGTAGCGGGAGTAGCCGAGCAGTACTTC CASSMVAGVAEQYF
TRBD1 TRBJ1-2 NA TRBV12-3/TRBV12-4 TGTGCCAGCAGCCCCGGGACAGTCTATGGCTACACCTTC CASSPGTVYGYTF
TRBD2 TRBJ2-5 few TRBV12-5 TGTGCTAGTGGTGTAGCGGGACAAGAGACCCAGTACTTC CASGVAGQETQYF
NA TRBJ1-3 NA TRBV4-2 TGTGCCAGCAGCCAAGAATCAACAGTCTCTGGAAACACCATATATTTT CASSQESTVSGNTIYF
TRBD1 TRBJ2-7 NA TRBV6-5 TGTGCCAGCAGTTACGCGACAGGGGTAGAGCAGTACTTC CASSYATGVEQYF
TRBD1 TRBJ1-2 NA TRBV3-1/TRBV3-2 TGTGCCAGCAGCCCACCGGGACAGCCCTATGGCTACACCTTC CASSPPGQPYGYTF
TRBD1 TRBJ2-5 NA TRBV5-4 TGTGCCAGCAGCGCTGGACAGGGCGAGGGTAGAGAGACCCAGTACTTC CASSAGQGEGRETQYF
NA TRBJ1-2 NA TRBV30 TGTGCCTGGGAGGCGGATAGCTATGGCTACACCTTC CAWEADSYGYTF
NA TRBJ2-7 NA TRBV5-1 TGCGCCAGCAGCCCTCCCGGGACTTACTCCTCTTACGGCGAGCAGTACTTC CASSPPGTYSSYGEQYF
NA TRBJ1-2 NA TRBV7-9 TGTGCCAGCAGCTTTATCGGGACATATCTGGGCTACACCTTC CASSFIGTYLGYTF
TRBD1 TRBJ1-1 NA TRBV7-2 TGTGCCAGCAGCTATGGACAGGGGTTCTCCCCGAGGAACACTGAAGCTTTCTTT CASSYGQGFSPRNTEAFF
NA TRBJ2-1 once TRBV2 TGTGCCAGCAGTGAACAGTTGAACACTGAGCAGTTCTTC CASSEQLNTEQFF
NA TRBJ2-7 NA TRBV5-1 TGCGCCAGCAGCTTGAGGGGAGGCCACGAGCAGTACTTC CASSLRGGHEQYF
NA TRBJ2-1 NA TRBV7-2 TGTGCCAGCAGTCCTCTAGGGAGGACGGCCAATGAGCAGTTCTTC CASSPLGRTANEQFF
NA TRBJ2-7 NA TRBV30 TGTGCCTGGAGTGTGGGGGCAACCTACGAGCAGTACTTC CAWSVGATYEQYF
NA TRBJ1-2 few TRBV27 TGTGCCAGCAGTCTGGACAGATTATATGGCTACACCTTC CASSLDRLYGYTF
NA TRBJ2-5 NA TRBV18 TGTGCCAGCTCACCGGGACTGGAAGAGACCCAGTACTTC CASSPGLEETQYF
NA TRBJ1-1 NA TRBV6-4 TGTGCCAGCAGTGACCCCAGAATGAACACTGAAGCTTTCTTT CASSDPRMNTEAFF
NA TRBJ1-1 NA TRBV28 TGTGCCATTTATGGGGGAGGCACTGAAGCTTTCTTT CAIYGGGTEAFF
NA TRBJ1-1 NA TRBV14 TGTGCCAGCAGCCAAGCCGGGAGATACACTGAAGCTTTCTTT CASSQAGRYTEAFF